One T cell receptor (beta chain) is described in this entry. What it binds is not known. Use of 60 Vbeta and 13 Jbeta primers characterized the PCR. Clones were sequenced by immunoSEQ multiplex PCR, and TCRdb holds only the in-frame ones, with some missing. The table lists around 99,000 clones, roughly 82% of them singletons. The V gene end was trimmed by 5 bases and the J gene end by 2 bases; junction bases not matched to a gene: 4. The CDR3 sequence is 15 residues long. Per germline, CDR1 SGHTA and CDR2 FQGNSA. The entry originates in a study of cytomegalovirus exposure and HLA in healthy donors. Findings of the study overall: In an earlier analysis, most TCR beta V segments were productive about 87% or about 30% of the time. Among TCR beta chains, those listed as cytomegalovirus-associated numbered roughly 150. In a later analysis, most CMV-associated TCR beta chains appeared HLA-restricted.

This TCR was recovered from a man aged 25-45 years in good health and CMV-seropositive. The material sequenced was PBMCs. The V and J genes are TRBV7-2 and TRBJ1-4; TRBD1 matches at 8 bases. The CDR3 nucleotides read TGTGCCAGCAGCCTGAGGACAGGGACTAATGAAAAACTGTTTTTT. Its protein product is CASSLRTGTNEKLFF.